This TCR beta chain was found in a study of graft-versus-host responses after intestinal transplantation. Study background: Once they had received anti-thymocyte globulin induction, all recipients took tacrolimus and steroids for roughly three years. Whole-study findings and limits: Recipient marrow contained GvH clones, some of which appeared first in ileum or blood. Graft-donor T cell macrochimerism in patients accompanied high graft-versus-host to host-versus-graft clonal ratios in allografts.

Note on this clone: As yet, its antigen is unknown.

The protocol was immunoSEQ multiplex PCR, while the TCRdb copy is restricted to in-frame clones and leaves out a portion. The sample has some 70,000 clones; roughly 92% are singletons. Germline CDR1 reads SGHDT; CDR2 reads YYEEEE. The V gene end was trimmed by 1 base and the J gene end by 5 bases; junction bases not matched to a gene: 9. The CDR3 is made up of 16 amino acids. This clonotype was sampled from a human patient who received an intestinal transplant, so some T cells may come from the graft donor. Sequencing used bone marrow, obtained approximately 740 days after intestinal transplantation. The chain recombines TRBV5-6 with TRBJ2-1; 7 bases match TRBD2. This chain's CDR3 is CASSLLPGGMDNEQFF. The CDR3 bases are TGTGCCAGCAGCTTGCTCCCGGGAGGAATGGACAATGAGCAGTTCTTC.